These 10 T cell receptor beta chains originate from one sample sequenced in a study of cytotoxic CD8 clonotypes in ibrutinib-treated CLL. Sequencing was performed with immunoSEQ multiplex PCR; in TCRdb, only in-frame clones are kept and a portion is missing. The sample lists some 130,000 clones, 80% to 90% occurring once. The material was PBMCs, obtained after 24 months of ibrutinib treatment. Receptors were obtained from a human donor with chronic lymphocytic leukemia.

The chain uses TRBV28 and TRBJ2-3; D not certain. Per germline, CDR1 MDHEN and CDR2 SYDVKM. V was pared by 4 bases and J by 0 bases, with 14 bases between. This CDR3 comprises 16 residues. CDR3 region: CASSWVSGVSTDTQYF. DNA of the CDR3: TGTGCCAGCAGTTGGGTTTCTGGGGTTAGCACAGATACGCAGTATTTT.

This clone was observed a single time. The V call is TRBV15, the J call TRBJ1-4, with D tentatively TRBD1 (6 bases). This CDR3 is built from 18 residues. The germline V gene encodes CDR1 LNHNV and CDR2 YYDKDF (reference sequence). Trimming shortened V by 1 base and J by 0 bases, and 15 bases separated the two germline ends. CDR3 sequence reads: CATSRARQGGATNEKLFF. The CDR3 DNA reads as TGTGCCACCAGCAGAGCTCGCCAAGGGGGGGCAACTAATGAAAAACTGTTTTTT.

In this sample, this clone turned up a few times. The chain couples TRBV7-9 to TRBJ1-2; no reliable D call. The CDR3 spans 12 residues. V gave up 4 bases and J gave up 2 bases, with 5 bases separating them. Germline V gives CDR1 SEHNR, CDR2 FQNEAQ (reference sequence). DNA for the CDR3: TGTGCCAGCAGCTCAATAAACTATGGCTACACCTTC. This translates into CASSSINYGYTF.

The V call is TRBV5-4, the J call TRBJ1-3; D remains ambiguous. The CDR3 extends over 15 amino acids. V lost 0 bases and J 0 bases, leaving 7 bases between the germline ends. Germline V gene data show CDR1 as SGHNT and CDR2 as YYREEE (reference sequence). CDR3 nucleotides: TGTGCCAGCAGCTTGGAAACGGACTCTGGAAACACCATATATTTT. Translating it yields CASSLETDSGNTIYF.

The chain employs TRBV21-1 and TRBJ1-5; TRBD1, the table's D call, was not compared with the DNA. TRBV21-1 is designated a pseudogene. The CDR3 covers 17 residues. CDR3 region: CASSMDRDRQINQPQHF. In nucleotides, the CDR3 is TGTGCCAGCAGCATGGACCGGGACAGACAAATCAATCAGCCCCAGCATTTT.

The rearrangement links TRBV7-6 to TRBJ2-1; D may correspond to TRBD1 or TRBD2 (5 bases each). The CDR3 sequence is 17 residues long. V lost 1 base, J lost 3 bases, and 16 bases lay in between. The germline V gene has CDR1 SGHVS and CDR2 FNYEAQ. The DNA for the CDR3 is TGTGCCAGCAGCTTAGGCGTGCTCGGGGCCAGCTACAATGAGCAGTTCTTC. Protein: CASSLGVLGASYNEQFF.

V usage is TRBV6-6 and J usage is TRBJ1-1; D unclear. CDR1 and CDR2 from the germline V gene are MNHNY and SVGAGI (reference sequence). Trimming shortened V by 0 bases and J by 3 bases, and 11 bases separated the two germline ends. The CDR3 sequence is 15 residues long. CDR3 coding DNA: TGTGCCAGCAGTTACTCCGGCAGCCTGGACACTGAAGCTTTCTTT. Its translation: CASSYSGSLDTEAFF.

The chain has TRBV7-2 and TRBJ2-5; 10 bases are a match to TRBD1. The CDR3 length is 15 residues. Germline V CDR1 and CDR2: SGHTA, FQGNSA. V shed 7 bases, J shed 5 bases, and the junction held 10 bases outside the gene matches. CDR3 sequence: CASMGTGVLGETQYF. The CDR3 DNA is TGTGCCAGCATGGGGACAGGGGTTCTCGGGGAGACCCAGTACTTC.

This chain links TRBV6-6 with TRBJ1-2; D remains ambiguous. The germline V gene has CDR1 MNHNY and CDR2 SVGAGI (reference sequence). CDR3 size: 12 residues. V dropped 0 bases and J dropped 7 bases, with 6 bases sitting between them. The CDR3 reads CASSYSGFGYTF. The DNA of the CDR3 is TGTGCCAGCAGTTACTCAGGCTTTGGCTACACCTTC.

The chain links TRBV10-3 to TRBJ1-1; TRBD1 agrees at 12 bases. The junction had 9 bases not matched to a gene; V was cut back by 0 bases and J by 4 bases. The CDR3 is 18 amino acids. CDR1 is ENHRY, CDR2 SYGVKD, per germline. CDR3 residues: CAISESDGTGGGGTEAFF. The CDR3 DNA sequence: TGTGCCATCAGTGAGTCGGATGGGACAGGGGGCGGTGGCACTGAAGCTTTCTTT.